This record covers a single T cell receptor beta chain. These data originate in a study of blood T cell repertoires in COVID-19. Overall study: Acute-phase and convalescent COVID-19 samples originated in the United States, Italy and Spain. PBMCs, B-cell-depleted T cells, or T cells provided the cDNA or gDNA that made up the material.

Authors' analysis steps: Reference gene primer amplification gave estimated nucleated cell counts. This table comes from immunoSEQ multiplex PCR, and its TCRdb copy is limited to in-frame clones, with some not included. The D gene and trimming were derived from the DNA, and the V and J assignments and clone size from that table. This table has 150,000 to 180,000 clones, around four fifths appearing once. The junction had 8 bases not matched to a gene; V was cut back by 4 bases and J by 3 bases. The CDR3 is made up of 15 amino acids. Germline CDR1 and CDR2: LGHNA and YNFKEQ. Specimen: peripheral blood. The rearrangement uses TRBV4-2 and TRBJ1-2; 7 bases map to TRBD1. The TCR sequence derives from a woman older than 75 with acute or convalescent COVID-19. The DNA for the CDR3 is TGTGCCAGCAGCCCTTCCGACAGGGTGGACTATGGCTACACCTTC. Its protein is CASSPSDRVDYGYTF.